The source of this TCR beta chain is a study of shared clonotypes between healthy human individuals. About the study: The donor group consisted of a couple of women and a few men, aged 18 to 49.

Whole-study findings and limits: Only blood underwent sampling, and tissue repertoires likely differ.

For this clone: As yet, its antigen is unknown.

Each cell subset's genomic DNA was divided evenly among several immunoSEQ plates. In replicate PCRs of unsorted PBMC, about 300 ng DNA, tens of thousands of T cell genomes, was used. Repertoires were generated with immunoSEQ multiplex PCR, while TCRdb's copy carries only in-frame clones and drops some. The repertoire consists of 450,000 to 550,000 clones, with 70% to 80% occurring once and the leading ten covering under 15%. This CDR3 has 13 amino acids. V was cut by 6 bases and J by 0 bases, with 8 bases left in between. Per the germline V gene, CDR1 is MDHEN and CDR2 is SYDVKM. This sequence was found in a woman aged 40 to 55 in good health. Some clones in this sample may be carry-over from other donors' samples. The chain recombines TRBV28 with TRBJ1-1; D unclear. The sample consisted of PBMCs. The CDR3 bases are TGTGCCAGCAGAGGCAATTTGAACACTGAAGCTTTCTTT. Residues: CASRGNLNTEAFF.